A selection of T cell receptor beta chains follows, all from one sample in a study of T cell responses to AZD1222 COVID-19 vaccine. Repertoires were generated with immunoSEQ multiplex PCR, while TCRdb's copy carries only in-frame clones and drops some. The data contain more than 120,000 clones, about 91% of them seen just once; the ten biggest clones take up about 10%. The starting material was peripheral blood, obtained 28 days after the second AZD1222 dose. These receptors all stem from an adult who received the AZD1222 COVID-19 vaccine. The conserved cysteine and the conserved F or W are not part of the CDR3 here. Fields, in order: CDR3 protein, V gene.

CDR3aa: SVEDTGFGVPQH
v_gene: TRBV29-1

CDR3aa: ASSTYRGKDGYT
v_gene: TRBV19

CDR3aa: ASSPTGGSYNSPLH
v_gene: TRBV4-2

CDR3aa: ASSYEGKTQY
v_gene: TRBV6-5

CDR3aa: ASSLGGFYGYT
v_gene: TRBV5-8

CDR3aa: ASSVSNTEAF
v_gene: TRBV9

CDR3aa: ASSLPGRSYGYT
v_gene: TRBV19

CDR3aa: ASSSYGYT
v_gene: TRBV12-3/TRBV12-4

CDR3aa: ASRAEQGALSAF
v_gene: TRBV2

CDR3aa: ASGFAGVAQH
v_gene: TRBV12-5

CDR3aa: ASSLGGWNSPLH
v_gene: TRBV5-6

CDR3aa: ASSPSVRALYGYT
v_gene: TRBV6-4

CDR3aa: ASSPPGGRSNQPQH
v_gene: TRBV18

CDR3aa: ASSTPGQGAVSTEAF
v_gene: TRBV19

CDR3aa: ASGDGQGPYEQY
v_gene: TRBV27

CDR3aa: ASRKQGPQGAI
v_gene: TRBV28

CDR3aa: ASSYGGNYGYT
v_gene: TRBV28

CDR3aa: ASSKIRRDGPYGTISQSYNEQF
v_gene: TRBV19

CDR3aa: ASSLTRIYEQY
v_gene: TRBV7-2

CDR3aa: ASSHGNTEAF
v_gene: TRBV4-3

CDR3aa: ASGLGLNTGELF
v_gene: TRBV27

CDR3aa: ASSVDQNYGYT
v_gene: TRBV2

CDR3aa: ASAPRTVSTGDTQY
v_gene: TRBV7-8

CDR3aa: ASRSRPGTEAF
v_gene: TRBV19

CDR3aa: ASSSGGLPTEAF
v_gene: TRBV5-1

CDR3aa: ASSSTGSTNYGYT
v_gene: TRBV5-4

CDR3aa: ASSPEPGGTEAF
v_gene: TRBV28

CDR3aa: ASSSRIGEQF
v_gene: TRBV5-1

CDR3aa: ASSQWDSSYEQY
v_gene: TRBV3-1/TRBV3-2

CDR3aa: ASRARLGGYGYT
v_gene: TRBV27

CDR3aa: AWGQGVTGELF
v_gene: TRBV30

CDR3aa: ASSARLAGVGETQY
v_gene: TRBV5-6

CDR3aa: ASSQDRGQSSPLH
v_gene: TRBV4-3

CDR3aa: ASSQGQFNEKLF
v_gene: TRBV7-9

CDR3aa: ASSPSNAGFLYNEQF
v_gene: TRBV28

CDR3aa: ASSLNNRFEKLF
v_gene: TRBV19

CDR3aa: ASSYLGQRSNTNTGELF
v_gene: TRBV6-2/TRBV6-3

CDR3aa: ASSKGQNNEQF
v_gene: TRBV25-1

CDR3aa: ASSELRTAYYGYT
v_gene: TRBV6-1

CDR3aa: ASSVTSGRGIYEQY
v_gene: TRBV9

CDR3aa: AIKGQLDSPLH
v_gene: TRBV10-3